This TCR beta chain was captured in a study of cytomegalovirus exposure and HLA in healthy donors. As for the study in general: Earlier work reported approximately 100 million unique TCR beta sequences from 150 million to 200 million T cells.

Likely unrecorded immune exposures existed in these nominally healthy donors. Regarding the study as a whole: Donors belonging to an Asian-associated ancestry cluster reportedly showed fewer N-insertions in productive TCRs than the approximately 700-donor mean, according to what a later analysis found. TCR beta sequences reportedly predicted most subjects' HLA-A and HLA-B alleles accurately.

Researchers ran the PCR with 60 Vbeta and 13 Jbeta primers. Here immunoSEQ multiplex PCR was the method, and the copy in TCRdb shows in-frame clones only, minus some. The table records under 250,000 clones, approximately 80% of them present only once. The germline CDR1 and CDR2 sequences are SGHTA and FQGTGA. The CDR3 is 15 residues long. Trimming at V came to 5 bases and at J to 4 bases, leaving 10 bases not matched to a gene. Comments on this clone: Its antigen is unidentified.

The source material was PBMCs. The V call is TRBV7-3, the J call TRBJ2-5; 7 bases match TRBD2. The clonotype was recovered from a man aged 45 to 65 in good health and CMV-seronegative. This chain's CDR3 is CASSQGEGSRETQYF. As DNA, the CDR3 is TGTGCCAGCAGCCAAGGGGAGGGATCAAGAGAGACCCAGTACTTC.